The 23 T cell receptor beta chains listed next were all sequenced from one sample in a study of PD-1 blockade in mismatch repair-deficient tumors. Time point: identical roughly ten-day culture without peptide (control). TCRdb keeps only in-frame clones here, not all; method: immunoSEQ multiplex PCR. The sample has over 11,000 clones, about nine tenths seen once. No antigen has been identified for these receptors. This specimen was cells cultured in vitro, taken from a patient treated with pembrolizumab. Receptors originate from an adult with mismatch repair-deficient cancer.

The chain carries TRBV5-6 and TRBJ2-1; 10 bases agree with TRBD1. The trim removed 1 base at V and 8 bases at J, leaving 9 bases unmatched. The CDR3 runs 16 residues. Germline V gene sequence: CDR1 SGHDT, CDR2 YYEEEE. The CDR3 bases are TGTGCCAGCAGCTTGCCGACAGGGGGCGCAGGGGATGAGCAGTTCTTC. It is translated as CASSLPTGGAGDEQFF.

V usage is TRBV7-8 and J usage is TRBJ1-2; D unclear. The CDR3 covers 13 residues. V lost 1 base and J 4 bases, leaving 7 bases between the germline ends. The germline CDR1 and CDR2 sequences are SGHVS and FQNEAQ. DNA of the CDR3: TGTGCCAGCAGCTTAGGAGGATCCTATGGCTACACCTTC. This gives the protein CASSLGGSYGYTF. Drawing the rest from reference TRBV7-8 and TRBJ1-2, the complete variable domain is GAGVSQSPRYKVAKRGQDVALRCDPISGHVSLFWYQQALGQGPEFLTYFQNEAQLDKSGLPSDRFFAERPEGSVSTLKIQRTQQEDSAVYLCASSLGGSYGYTFGSGTRLTVV.

This clone was picked up one time. CDR3 region: CASRMTRGGAGDTQYF. The CDR3 DNA follows: TGTGCCAGCAGAATGACTAGAGGGGGAGCTGGAGATACGCAGTATTTT. This chain joins TRBV7-8 and TRBJ2-3; D is tentatively TRBD1 or TRBD2 (6 bases each). V dropped 6 bases and J dropped 5 bases, with 21 bases sitting between them. The germline V gene has CDR1 SGHVS and CDR2 FQNEAQ. The CDR3 runs 16 residues.

V and J are TRBV5-4 and TRBJ2-6; D is perhaps TRBD1 (5 bases). CDR1 and CDR2 from the germline V gene are SGHNT and YYREEE (reference sequence). This CDR3 spans 18 amino acids. With 0 bases removed from V and 0 bases from J, the gap between germline ends came to 13 bases. CDR3 bases: TGTGCCAGCAGCTTGGCCGGCAGGGCGCACTCTGGGGCCAACGTCCTGACTTTC. Its protein is CASSLAGRAHSGANVLTF.

V gene TRBV6-1 combines with J gene TRBJ2-2; 9 nucleotides align to TRBD1. Germline assignment: CDR1 MNHNS and CDR2 SASEGT. This CDR3 has 16 residues. V dropped 2 bases and J dropped 4; count of bases not matched to a gene: 5. This chain's CDR3 is CASSERWDRATGELFF. Here the CDR3 DNA reads TGTGCCAGCAGTGAAAGATGGGACAGGGCCACCGGGGAGCTGTTTTTT.

This rearrangement joins TRBV11-3 to TRBJ2-7; 11 bases fit TRBD2. This CDR3 is 19 amino acids long. Germline V gene lookup returns CDR1 SGHNT and CDR2 YENEEA. The trim removed 0 bases at V and 3 bases at J, leaving 13 bases unmatched. CDR3 sequence: CASSLDPELAGGPFYEQYF. DNA for the CDR3: TGTGCCAGCAGCTTAGATCCCGAATTAGCGGGAGGGCCCTTCTACGAGCAGTACTTC.

The J gene is TRBJ2-5, the V gene TRBV9, with D maybe TRBD2 (6 bases). CDR3 length: 15 amino acids. Trimming shortened V by 0 bases and J by 4 bases, and 13 bases separated the two germline ends. Germline CDR1 SGDLS, CDR2 YYNGEE. The CDR3 sequence: CASSVGGTPRETQYF. The CDR3 DNA is TGTGCCAGCAGCGTAGGGGGGACTCCGAGAGAGACCCAGTACTTC.

The chain uses TRBV27 and TRBJ2-7, with D possibly matching TRBD1 (5 bases). CDR1 MNHEY and CDR2 SMNVEV come from the germline V gene (reference sequence). Trimming cost V 4 bases and J 2 bases, with 9 bases left between them. The CDR3 spans 13 residues. CDR3 region: CASSYGQTYEQYF. CDR3 coding DNA: TGTGCCAGCAGTTACGGACAAACCTACGAGCAGTACTTC.

V gene TRBV30 combines with J gene TRBJ2-7; D is perhaps TRBD2 (5 bases). There are 15 residues in the CDR3. Germline loops: CDR1 GTSNPN, CDR2 SVGIG (reference sequence). Trimming stripped 2 bases from V and 0 bases from J, with 14 bases between. In nucleotides, the CDR3 is TGTGCCTGGAGTCCCATTGGCGGGTCCTCCTACGAGCAGTACTTC. Encoded protein: CAWSPIGGSSYEQYF.

The V and J genes are TRBV10-3 and TRBJ2-1, with 8 bases aligning to TRBD2. J lost 6 bases, V lost 6 bases, and 10 bases had no gene match. This CDR3 region has 15 residues. Germline CDR1 ENHRY, CDR2 SYGVKD. The DNA for the CDR3 is TGTGCCATCAGCAGGCAGCGGGAGAATCGCAATGAGCAGTTCTTC. Protein product: CAISRQRENRNEQFF.

This clone was observed once. J is TRBJ2-7 and V is TRBV4-1; D call uncertain. CDR3 length equals 12 residues. The germline V gene encodes CDR1 MGHRA and CDR2 YSYEKL. Deletions cut 5 bases from V and 1 base from J, with 6 bases between. CDR3 coding DNA: TGCGCCAGCAGCGCACAGTCCTACGAGCAGTACTTC. The encoded protein is CASSAQSYEQYF.

The chain employs TRBV12-5 and TRBJ2-7; either TRBD1 or TRBD2 may supply D (5 bases each). V gave up 5 bases and J gave up 1 base, with 21 bases separating them. The CDR3 consists of 17 residues. CDR1 and CDR2 from the germline V gene are LGHNT and FRNRAP. CDR3 in amino acids: CASGHKLRDRISYEQYF. The CDR3 nucleotides are TGTGCTAGTGGTCATAAGCTCCGGGACCGAATTTCCTACGAGCAGTACTTC.

V gene TRBV29-1 combines with J gene TRBJ2-7, with 7 bases that match TRBD2. The germline V gene encodes CDR1 SQVTM and CDR2 ANQGSEA. V was pared by 1 base and J by 3 bases, with 9 bases of the junction left unmatched. This CDR3 has 15 amino acids. The CDR3 sequence is CSVEAVASGNYEQYF. CDR3 sequence (DNA): TGCAGCGTTGAAGCGGTGGCTAGCGGAAACTACGAGCAGTACTTC.

This clone has a single count. The chain couples TRBV28 to TRBJ1-5; D is uncertain. Deletions cut 5 bases from V and 9 bases from J, with 11 bases between. The CDR3 loop spans 12 amino acids. Germline CDR1 and CDR2: MDHEN and SYDVKM. CDR3 DNA: TGTGCCAGCAGTCCTTTTATTCGGCCCCAGCATTTT. Translation: CASSPFIRPQHF.

This chain uses TRBV28 with TRBJ2-3, with 7 bases lining up with TRBD1. Germline CDR1 MDHEN, CDR2 SYDVKM. Trimming took 3 bases from V and 3 from J; bases not matched to a gene: 6. This CDR3 comprises 15 residues. The CDR3 nucleotides are TGTGCCAGCAGTTTGAGAGGGGGCGAAACAGATACGCAGTATTTT. Translation: CASSLRGGETDTQYF.

The chain combines TRBV30 with TRBJ2-5; no clear D gene. V lost 2 bases and J 0 bases, leaving 10 bases between the germline ends. CDR1 and CDR2 from the germline V gene are GTSNPN and SVGIG (reference sequence). The CDR3 length is 14 residues. The CDR3 here is CAWSIVAYQETQYF. For the CDR3, the DNA is TGTGCCTGGAGTATTGTGGCATACCAAGAGACCCAGTACTTC.

The CDR3 coding sequence is TGCGCCAGCACCACCACGGCCACAGGCACCGGGGAGCTGTTTTTT. Amino acids: CASTTTATGTGELFF. This chain links TRBV10-2 with TRBJ2-2; possibly TRBD1 for D (5 bases). Trimming removed 7 bases at V and 4 bases at J, with 16 bases between. The CDR3 consists of 15 residues. Per the germline V gene, CDR1 is WSHSY and CDR2 is SAAADI.

This chain joins TRBV28 and TRBJ2-5; D call uncertain. The CDR3 is made up of 13 amino acids. Germline V gene sequence: CDR1 MDHEN, CDR2 SYDVKM. V lost 6 bases and J lost 1, with 9 bases in between. The DNA for the CDR3 is TGTGCCAGCAGGTCTTTGACCCAAGAGACCCAGTACTTC. This encodes CASRSLTQETQYF.

This clone was seen once. The CDR3 DNA follows: TGCAGCGTTGTTGCCGCTTTCAGCTCCTACAATGAGCAGTTCTTC. This gives the protein CSVVAAFSSYNEQFF. The chain combines TRBV29-1 with TRBJ2-1; unclear D gene. This CDR3 is 15 amino acids long. Trimming took 4 bases from V and 0 from J, leaving 13 bases between them. Germline V lookup: CDR1 SQVTM, CDR2 ANQGSEA.

This chain links TRBV14 with TRBJ2-7, with 7 bases that match TRBD1. CDR1 and CDR2 from the germline V gene are SGHDN and FVKESK. This CDR3 is 16 amino acids long. V shed 1 base and J 3 bases; nucleotides not matched to a gene: 9. This CDR3 is CASSQGKGAPFYEQYF. The CDR3, as DNA: TGTGCCAGCAGCCAAGGAAAGGGGGCCCCTTTCTACGAGCAGTACTTC.

This clone was found once. The chain joins TRBV28 to TRBJ2-2; D not certain. V lost 8 bases and J lost 3, with 22 bases in between. The germline V gene has CDR1 MDHEN and CDR2 SYDVKM. This CDR3 spans 17 amino acids. DNA of the CDR3: TGTGCCAGCCGGCTCCGTAGCTGGGGTTCCGACACCGGGGAGCTGTTTTTT. Amino acid sequence: CASRLRSWGSDTGELFF.

This chain joins TRBV14 and TRBJ2-7, with 7 nucleotides matching TRBD1. The CDR3 is 15 amino acids. Looked up from germline, CDR1 is SGHDN and CDR2 is FVKESK. V lost 1 base to trimming and J lost 6 bases; unmatched junction nucleotides: 9. This CDR3 reads CASSQVVQGSGEQYF. As DNA, the CDR3 is TGTGCCAGCAGCCAAGTGGTACAGGGGTCAGGCGAGCAGTACTTC.

The V and J genes are TRBV6-6 and TRBJ2-1; D not resolved. The V and J ends lost 2 bases and 9 bases respectively, with 11 bases between them. This CDR3 is built from 13 residues. From germline, CDR1 is MNHNY and CDR2 SVGAGI (reference sequence). CDR3 sequence (DNA): TGTGCCAGCAGTTACACCGACATGACTGAGCAGTTCTTC. Translating it yields CASSYTDMTEQFF.